This T cell receptor (beta chain) is from a study of PD-L1 blockade in urothelial cancer. Sequencing was performed with immunoSEQ multiplex PCR; in TCRdb, only in-frame clones are kept and a portion is missing. The sample contains about 24,000 clones, roughly 87% of which appear only once. The V end lost 6 bases, the J end lost 7 bases, and 10 bases lay between the germline ends. The CDR3 extends over 12 amino acids. Germline assignment: CDR1 SNHLY and CDR2 FYNNEI. The sample here was PBMCs, taken around atezolizumab (anti-PD-L1) treatment. This TCR came from a man in his fifties or sixties with urothelial cancer. The chain combines TRBV2 with TRBJ2-1, with a weak D call TRBD2 (5 bases). CDR3 nucleotide sequence: TGTGCCAGCAGCGTAGGCGGGAATGAGCAGTTCTTC. As protein: CASSVGGNEQFF.